The next 14 T cell receptor beta chains were all read from a single sample in a study of blood T cell repertoires in COVID-19. The protocol was immunoSEQ multiplex PCR, while the TCRdb copy is restricted to in-frame clones and leaves out a portion. The table has approximately 75,000 clones, around 85% seen once; the top ten hold 4.5% to 5.5%. Sequences were obtained from peripheral blood. All receptors derive from an older man with acute or convalescent COVID-19.

The chain couples TRBV2 to TRBJ2-5; TRBD2 agrees at 8 bases. Germline CDR1 and CDR2: SNHLY and FYNNEI. The CDR3 runs 13 residues. The trim removed 7 bases at V and 4 bases at J, leaving 5 bases unmatched. The CDR3 spells CASNPTSGETQYF. CDR3 sequence (DNA): TGTGCCAGCAACCCTACTAGCGGAGAGACCCAGTACTTC.

The chain joins TRBV19 to TRBJ1-5; no reliable D call. Germline V gives CDR1 LNHDA, CDR2 SQIVND (reference sequence). The CDR3 runs to 17 residues. V was cut by 3 bases and J by 0 bases, with 15 bases left in between. The CDR3 DNA reads TGTGCCAGTAGTATGGGCAGTCTACTTTATAGCAATCAGCCCCAGCATTTT. As protein: CASSMGSLLYSNQPQHF.

This clone was observed a few times. The chain employs TRBV4-1 and TRBJ1-2; 9 nucleotides align to TRBD1. Germline-derived CDR1 and CDR2 are MGHRA and YSYEKL. V trimming: 4 bases; J trimming: 5 bases; junction bases outside the gene matches: 2. CDR3 length: 13 amino acids. In nucleotides, the CDR3 is TGCGCCAGCAGCCCGGGACAGGGATATGGCTACACCTTC. It codes for CASSPGQGYGYTF.

The chain uses TRBV7-9 and TRBJ2-1; tentatively, D is TRBD2 (6 bases). This CDR3 has 14 amino acids. Germline V gives CDR1 SEHNR, CDR2 FQNEAQ (reference sequence). V was clipped by 3 bases and J by 2 bases, with 8 bases between them. The CDR3 nucleotides are TGTGCCAGCAGCTTCCGGGAGACCTACAATGAGCAGTTCTTC. Encoded protein: CASSFRETYNEQFF.

The rearrangement links TRBV2 to TRBJ1-2; D remains ambiguous. V lost 0 bases and J 1 base, leaving 6 bases between the germline ends. CDR3 length equals 14 residues. Germline CDR1 is SNHLY and CDR2 is FYNNEI. CDR3 DNA: TGTGCCAGCAGTGAAGCGACTCTTAACTATGGCTACACCTTC. Translated: CASSEATLNYGYTF.

This clone showed up just once. V and J are TRBV19 and TRBJ2-4; a possible D gene is TRBD2 (6 bases). V was pared by 4 bases and J by 8 bases, with 15 bases between. The CDR3 sequence is 14 residues long. Germline V gene data show CDR1 as LNHDA and CDR2 as SQIVND (reference sequence). DNA for the CDR3: TGTGCCAGTAGTACCGGGACTCCCGAGGACATTCAGTACTTC. It encodes CASSTGTPEDIQYF.

The chain is built from TRBV19 and TRBJ1-4; 8 nucleotides line up with TRBD1. Germline V gene sequence: CDR1 LNHDA, CDR2 SQIVND (reference sequence). V shed 9 bases, J shed 6 bases, and the junction held 9 bases outside the gene matches. This CDR3 has 14 residues. The CDR3 region is CASTTQGGYEKLFF. The CDR3 nucleotides are TGTGCCAGCACCACACAGGGGGGGTATGAAAAACTGTTTTTT.

The chain employs TRBV7-8 and TRBJ1-1; no firm D call. Trimming stripped 4 bases from V and 1 base from J, with 13 bases between. Germline CDR1 SGHVS, CDR2 FQNEAQ. This CDR3 is 15 amino acids long. CDR3 coding DNA: TGTGCCAGCAGCTCTGCCGTGCGGCAGAACACTGAAGCTTTCTTT. Encoded protein: CASSSAVRQNTEAFF. Variable domain in full (rest from reference TRBV7-8 and TRBJ1-1): GAGVSQSPRYKVAKRGQDVALRCDPISGHVSLFWYQQALGQGPEFLTYFQNEAQLDKSGLPSDRFFAERPEGSVSTLKIQRTQQEDSAVYLCASSSAVRQNTEAFFGQGTRLTVV.

The chain couples TRBV12-5 to TRBJ2-5; maybe TRBD1 (5 bases). Germline V lookup: CDR1 LGHNT, CDR2 FRNRAP. The germline V and J ends were trimmed by 1 base and 13 bases, with 13 bases remaining between them. CDR3 length equals 12 residues. CDR3 amino acids: CASGLEQAAPYF. CDR3 coding DNA: TGTGCTAGTGGTTTGGAACAGGCCGCCCCGTACTTC.

This clone was recorded only once. The chain has TRBV19 and TRBJ1-2; TRBD1 agrees at 8 bases. The CDR3 has 16 amino acids. Germline V gene sequence: CDR1 LNHDA, CDR2 SQIVND (reference sequence). With V trimmed by 2 bases and J by 3 bases, 8 bases remained unmatched. Here the CDR3 DNA reads TGTGCCAGTAGTATACCCCCAGGACAGGGAGACTATGGCTACACCTTC. Translation: CASSIPPGQGDYGYTF. The full variable domain, rest sourced from reference TRBV19 and TRBJ1-2, is DGGITQSPKYLFRKEGQNVTLSCEQNLNHDAMYWYRQDPGQGLRLIYYSQIVNDFQKGDIAEGYSVSREKKESFPLTVTSAQKNPTAFYLCASSIPPGQGDYGYTFGSGTRLTVV.

This sequence joins TRBV9 and TRBJ1-4, with a tentative D call TRBD1 (5 bases). Germline V gene sequence: CDR1 SGDLS, CDR2 YYNGEE. Trimming left V 3 bases short and J 10 bases short, with 16 bases between. The CDR3 contains 14 residues. The CDR3: CASSAQERRGKLFF. Written as DNA, the CDR3 is TGTGCCAGCAGCGCACAGGAGAGAAGGGGAAAACTGTTTTTT.

The V call is TRBV6-1, the J call TRBJ2-2; D is perhaps TRBD1 (6 bases). This CDR3 spans 16 amino acids. V shed 1 base and J shed 6 bases, with 15 bases lying between them. CDR1 and CDR2 from the germline V gene are MNHNS and SASEGT. This CDR3 reads CASSEGVTGGSGELFF. CDR3 nucleotide sequence: TGTGCCAGCAGTGAAGGGGTGACAGGAGGATCCGGGGAGCTGTTTTTT.

The chain combines TRBV7-2 with TRBJ2-3; D is possibly TRBD1 (6 bases). This CDR3 comprises 14 residues. Germline V gene data show CDR1 as SGHTA and CDR2 as FQGNSA. Trimming took 3 bases from V and 3 from J, leaving 10 bases between them. Here the CDR3 DNA reads TGTGCCAGCAGCTTTTTGGACAGAACAGATACGCAGTATTTT. Amino acids: CASSFLDRTDTQYF.

The rearrangement uses TRBV28 and TRBJ1-2; a weak D match, TRBD1 (5 bases). The CDR3 totals 16 residues. Germline values: CDR1 MDHEN, CDR2 SYDVKM. Trimming took 2 bases from V and 2 from J, leaving 15 bases between them. CDR3 in DNA: TGTGCCAGCAGTTTACGGCCAGGGAGGTCCAACTATGGCTACACCTTC. This codes for CASSLRPGRSNYGYTF.